Listed here is a single T cell receptor (beta chain). Its antigen is still unknown. The input lacks base qualities; no much larger clone sits a single base away. TCRbeta CDR3 regions were amplified from genomic DNA by means of the immunoSEQ Assay, a bias-controlled multiplex PCR. The study's own analysis went as follows. The number of nucleated cells in each sample was estimated by amplification of reference gene primers within the assay. To quantify the absolute abundance of each unique TCRbeta CDR3 rearrangement, sequence reads were collapsed and filtered. For each sample, productive Simpson clonality was calculated as the square root of Simpson's diversity index across productive rearrangements. Held by TCRdb, this immuneACCESS table contains in-frame sequences only and omits some clones. Under half of the omission traces to an unresolved V gene where checked; the cause of the rest is unknown. That table supplies the V and J calls and clone size; D and trimming were determined from the DNA. The sample has about 160,000 clones on record, over 75% of them singletons. The top ten clones comprise less than 8.5% of the sample.

The sample originates from a study of blood T cell repertoires in COVID-19 (TCRdb year 2020). Turning to the overall study: Samples covering the acute and convalescent phases of COVID-19 were provided by collaborators in the United States, Italy and Spain. Where available, HLA class I and class II types were obtained from metadata supplied by the sample provider rather than from assay-based typing. The prospective study material was composed of cDNA or gDNA derived from T cells, B-cell-depleted T cells, or PBMCs. The repertoires were made available in a free public database intended to serve as a resource for research on the immune response to SARS-CoV-2. Deeply sampled blood TCRbeta repertoires from subjects exposed to, actively infected with, or recovered from COVID-19 were included in the dataset. Samples came from the ongoing ImmuneRACE study (first 160 participants) plus 1,254 subjects from 6 global collaborators. The sample metadata nearly always contained a de-identified subject ID, COVID-19 status, age in years and sex.

What the study reported, not specific to this receptor: The amount of clinical and demographic metadata varied by source and participant and was provided uncurated.

The CDR3 has 16 amino acids, counting the end cysteine and phenylalanine. Of all the DNA, just the CDR3 is kept, 48 bases in frame from base 1. Trimming leaves V shorter by 3 bases and J shorter by 12 bases, with the junction holding 18 bases beyond the gene matches. The germline V gene encodes CDR1 LNHDA and CDR2 SQIVND (reference sequence). Enrolling through a virtual design, the prospective study's participants ranged in age from roughly 18 to 89 years and lived across roughly 23 United States geographic areas. In the prospective study, cohorts were assigned on the basis of participant-reported clinical history obtained from a screening survey and a study questionnaire. Recovered participants in ImmuneRACE Cohort 3 were defined by two consecutive negative NP/OP PCR tests, clearance by a healthcare professional, or resolution of symptoms. Mobile phlebotomists in the prospective study collected whole blood, serum and a nasopharyngeal or oropharyngeal swab from every participant. Additional blood draws and questionnaires over an approximately two-month period could optionally be provided by prospective study participants. Blood samples from the prospective study were shipped frozen or at room temperature prior to DNA extraction.

The receptor was isolated from a woman in her forties or fifties who had recovered from COVID-19. The chain is assembled from TRBV19 and TRBJ1-2, with 8 junctional bases fitting TRBD1. The sequenced material came from PBMCs or T cells enriched from blood (not recorded which). For the CDR3, the sequence is CASSIRATGTGFEDTF. The nucleotides are TGTGCCAGTAGTATTCGGGCCACCGGGACAGGTTTTGAAGACACCTTC.